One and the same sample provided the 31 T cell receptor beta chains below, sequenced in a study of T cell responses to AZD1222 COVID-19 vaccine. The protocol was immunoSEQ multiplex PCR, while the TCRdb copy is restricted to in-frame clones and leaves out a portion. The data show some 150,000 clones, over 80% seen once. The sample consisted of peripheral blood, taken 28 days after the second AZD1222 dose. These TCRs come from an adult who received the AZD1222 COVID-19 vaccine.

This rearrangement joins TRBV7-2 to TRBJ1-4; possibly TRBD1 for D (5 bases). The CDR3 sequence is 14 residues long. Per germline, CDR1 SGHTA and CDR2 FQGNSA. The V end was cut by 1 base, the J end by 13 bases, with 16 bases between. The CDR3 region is CASSLVQGSSGLFF. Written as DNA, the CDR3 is TGTGCCAGCAGCTTAGTTCAGGGTTCAAGCGGACTGTTTTTT.

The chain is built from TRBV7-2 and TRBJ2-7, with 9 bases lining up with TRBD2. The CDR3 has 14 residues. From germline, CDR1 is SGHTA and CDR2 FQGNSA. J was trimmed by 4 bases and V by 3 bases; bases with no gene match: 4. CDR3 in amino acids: CASSFGLAGYEQYF. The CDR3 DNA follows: TGTGCCAGCAGCTTCGGCCTAGCGGGGTACGAGCAGTACTTC.

CDR3 in DNA: TGTGCCAGCAGTCGGGGGGCTTACCAAGAGACCCAGTACTTC. Translated, it gives CASSRGAYQETQYF. V gene TRBV11-3 combines with J gene TRBJ2-5; maybe TRBD2 (7 bases). CDR1 and CDR2 (germline): SGHNT, YENEEA. The CDR3 is made up of 14 amino acids. V was cut by 6 bases and J by 0 bases, with 11 bases left in between. Supplemented by reference TRBV11-3 and TRBJ2-5, the full variable domain reads EAGVVQSPRYKIIEKKQPVAFWCNPISGHNTLYWYLQNLGQGPELLIRYENEEAVDDSQLPKDRFSAERLKGVDSTLKIQPAELGDSAVYLCASSRGAYQETQYFGPGTRLLVL.

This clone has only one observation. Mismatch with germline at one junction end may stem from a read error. The CDR3 DNA is TGTGCCAGCAGTGTAGGGGTCGCCTACGAGCAGTACTTC. This gives the protein CASSVGVAYEQYF. The chain joins TRBV9 to TRBJ2-7, with D perhaps TRBD1 (5 bases). CDR1 and CDR2 from the germline V gene are SGDLS and YYNGEE. The CDR3 totals 13 residues.

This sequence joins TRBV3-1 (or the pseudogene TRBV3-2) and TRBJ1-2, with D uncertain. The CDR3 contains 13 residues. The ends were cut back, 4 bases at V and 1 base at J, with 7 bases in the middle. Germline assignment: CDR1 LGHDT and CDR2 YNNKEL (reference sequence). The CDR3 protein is CASSPTDNYGYTF. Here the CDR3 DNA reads TGTGCCAGCAGCCCGACGGATAACTATGGCTACACCTTC.

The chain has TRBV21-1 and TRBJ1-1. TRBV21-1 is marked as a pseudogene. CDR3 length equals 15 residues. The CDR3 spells CASSKVTGGHTEAFF. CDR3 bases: TGTGCCAGCAGCAAAGTAACGGGAGGGCACACTGAAGCTTTCTTT.

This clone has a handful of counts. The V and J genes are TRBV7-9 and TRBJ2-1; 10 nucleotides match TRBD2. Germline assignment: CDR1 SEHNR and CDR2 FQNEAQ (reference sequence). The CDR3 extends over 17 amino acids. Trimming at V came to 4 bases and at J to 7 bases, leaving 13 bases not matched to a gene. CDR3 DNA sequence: TGTGCCAGCAGCTCGCGCCAACTAGCGGGGCCTGGGAATGAGCAGTTCTTC. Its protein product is CASSSRQLAGPGNEQFF.

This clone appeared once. The CDR3 DNA follows: TGCAGTGCTAGATTACAGGCTGAAGCTTTCTTT. Translating gives CSARLQAEAFF. This chain joins TRBV20-1 and TRBJ1-1, with a weak D call TRBD1 (5 bases). In germline, CDR1 is DFQATT, CDR2 SNEGSKA (reference sequence). CDR3 size: 11 residues. Trimming shortened V by 2 bases and J by 6 bases, and 7 bases separated the two germline ends.

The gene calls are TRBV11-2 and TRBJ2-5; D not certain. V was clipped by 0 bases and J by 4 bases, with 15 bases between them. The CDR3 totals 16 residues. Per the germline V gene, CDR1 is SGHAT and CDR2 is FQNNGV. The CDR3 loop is CASSLDPRPRRETQYF. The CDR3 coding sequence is TGTGCCAGCAGCTTAGACCCGAGACCCCGAAGAGAGACCCAGTACTTC.

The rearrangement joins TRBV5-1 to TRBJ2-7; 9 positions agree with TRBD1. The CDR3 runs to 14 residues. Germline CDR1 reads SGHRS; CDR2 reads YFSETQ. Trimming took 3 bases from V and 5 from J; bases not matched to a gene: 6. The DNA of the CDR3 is TGCGCCAGCAGCTCGGGACAGGGTTTTCACGAGCAGTACTTC. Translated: CASSSGQGFHEQYF.

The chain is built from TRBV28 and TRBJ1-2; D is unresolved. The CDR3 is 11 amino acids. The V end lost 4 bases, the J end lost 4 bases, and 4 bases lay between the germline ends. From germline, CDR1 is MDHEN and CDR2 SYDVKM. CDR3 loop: CASSSGYGYTF. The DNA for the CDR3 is TGTGCCAGCAGTTCTGGCTATGGCTACACCTTC.

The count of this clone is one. The CDR3 loop reads CASSTVGYEQYF. CDR3 sequence (DNA): TGTGCCAGCTCAACGGTTGGCTACGAGCAGTACTTC. This chain uses TRBV18 with TRBJ2-7; D unresolved. Germline assignment: CDR1 KGHSH and CDR2 LQKENI. Trimming cost V 5 bases and J 3 bases, with 8 bases left between them. This CDR3 comprises 12 residues.

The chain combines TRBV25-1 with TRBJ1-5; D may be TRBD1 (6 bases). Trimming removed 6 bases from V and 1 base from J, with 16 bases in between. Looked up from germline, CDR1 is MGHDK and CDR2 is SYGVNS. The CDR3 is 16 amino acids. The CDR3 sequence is CASSSNRDRSNQPQHF. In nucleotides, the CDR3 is TGTGCCAGCAGCTCCAACAGGGATCGGAGCAATCAGCCCCAGCATTTT.

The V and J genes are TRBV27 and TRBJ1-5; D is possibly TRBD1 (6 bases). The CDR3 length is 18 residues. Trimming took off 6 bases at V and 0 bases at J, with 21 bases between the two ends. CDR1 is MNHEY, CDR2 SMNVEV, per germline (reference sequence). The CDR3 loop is CASSSLPFGQYSNQPQHF. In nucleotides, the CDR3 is TGTGCCAGCAGCTCCCTCCCCTTCGGACAGTATAGCAATCAGCCCCAGCATTTT.

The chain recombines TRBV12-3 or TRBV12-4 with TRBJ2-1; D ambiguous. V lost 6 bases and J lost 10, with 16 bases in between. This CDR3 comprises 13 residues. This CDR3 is CASRSAASGEQFF. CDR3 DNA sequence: TGTGCCAGCAGATCGGCGGCCTCTGGGGAGCAGTTCTTC.

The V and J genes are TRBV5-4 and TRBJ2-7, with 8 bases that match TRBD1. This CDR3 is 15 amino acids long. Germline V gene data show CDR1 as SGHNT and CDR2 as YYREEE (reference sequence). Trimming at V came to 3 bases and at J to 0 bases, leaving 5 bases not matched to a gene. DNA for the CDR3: TGTGCCAGCAGCTCCAAGGGGACAGGCTCCTACGAGCAGTACTTC. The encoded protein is CASSSKGTGSYEQYF.

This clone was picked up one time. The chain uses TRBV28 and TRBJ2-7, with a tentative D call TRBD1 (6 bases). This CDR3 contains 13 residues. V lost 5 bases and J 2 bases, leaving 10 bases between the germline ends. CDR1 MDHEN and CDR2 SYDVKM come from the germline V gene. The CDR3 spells CASSRGQPYEQYF. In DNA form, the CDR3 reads TGTGCCAGCAGTCGTGGACAGCCCTACGAGCAGTACTTC.

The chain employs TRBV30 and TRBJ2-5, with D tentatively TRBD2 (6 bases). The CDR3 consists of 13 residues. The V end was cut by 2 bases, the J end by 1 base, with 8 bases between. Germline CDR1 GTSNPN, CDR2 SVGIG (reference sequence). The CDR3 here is CAWSPSVQETQYF. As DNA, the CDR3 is TGTGCCTGGAGTCCTAGCGTCCAAGAGACCCAGTACTTC.

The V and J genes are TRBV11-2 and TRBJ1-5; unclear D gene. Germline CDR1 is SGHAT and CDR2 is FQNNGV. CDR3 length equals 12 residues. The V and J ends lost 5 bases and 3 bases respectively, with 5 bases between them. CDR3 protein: CASSLLNQPQHF. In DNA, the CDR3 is TGTGCCAGCAGCCTTCTCAATCAGCCCCAGCATTTT.

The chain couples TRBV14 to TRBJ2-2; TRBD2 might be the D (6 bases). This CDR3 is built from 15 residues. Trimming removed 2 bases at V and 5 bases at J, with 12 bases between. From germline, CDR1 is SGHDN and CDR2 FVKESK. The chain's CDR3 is CASSQRSGGTGELFF. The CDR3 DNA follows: TGTGCCAGCAGCCAAAGATCTGGGGGGACCGGGGAGCTGTTTTTT. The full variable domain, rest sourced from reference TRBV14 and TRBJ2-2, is EAGVTQFPSHSVIEKGQTVTLRCDPISGHDNLYWYRRVMGKEIKFLLHFVKESKQDESGMPNNRFLAERTGGTYSTLKVQPAELEDSGVYFCASSQRSGGTGELFFGEGSRLTVL.

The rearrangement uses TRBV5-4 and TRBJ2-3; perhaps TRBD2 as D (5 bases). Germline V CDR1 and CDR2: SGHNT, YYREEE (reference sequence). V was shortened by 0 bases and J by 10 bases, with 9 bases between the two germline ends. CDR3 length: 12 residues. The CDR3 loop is CASSLAKEAQYF. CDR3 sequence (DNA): TGTGCCAGCAGCTTGGCAAAGGAGGCGCAGTATTTT.

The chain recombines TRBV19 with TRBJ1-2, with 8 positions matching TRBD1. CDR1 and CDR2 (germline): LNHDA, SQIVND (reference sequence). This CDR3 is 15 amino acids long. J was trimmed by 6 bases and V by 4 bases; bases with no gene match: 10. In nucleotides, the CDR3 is TGTGCCAGTAGTAGCCCCCCGACAGGGGTCAATGGCTACACCTTC. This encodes CASSSPPTGVNGYTF. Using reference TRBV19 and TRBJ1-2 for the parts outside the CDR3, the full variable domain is DGGITQSPKYLFRKEGQNVTLSCEQNLNHDAMYWYRQDPGQGLRLIYYSQIVNDFQKGDIAEGYSVSREKKESFPLTVTSAQKNPTAFYLCASSSPPTGVNGYTFGSGTRLTVV.

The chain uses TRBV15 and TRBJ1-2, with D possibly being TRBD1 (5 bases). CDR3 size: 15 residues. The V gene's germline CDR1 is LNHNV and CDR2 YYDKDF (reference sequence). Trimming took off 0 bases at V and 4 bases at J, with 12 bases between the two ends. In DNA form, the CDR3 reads TGTGCCACCAGCAGAGATATGGGACCTTTCTATGGCTACACCTTC. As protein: CATSRDMGPFYGYTF.

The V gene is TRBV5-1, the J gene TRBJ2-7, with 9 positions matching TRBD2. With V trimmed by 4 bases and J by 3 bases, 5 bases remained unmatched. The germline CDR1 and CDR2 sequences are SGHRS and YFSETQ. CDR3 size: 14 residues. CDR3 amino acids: CASSLPTSGYEQYF. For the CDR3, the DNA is TGCGCCAGCAGCCTGCCGACTAGCGGCTACGAGCAGTACTTC.

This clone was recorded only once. The CDR3 DNA is TGTGCCAGCAGTTTAAGCTTCGGGACTTCTTCCTACGAGCAGTACTTC. This gives the protein CASSLSFGTSSYEQYF. The rearrangement links TRBV6-5 to TRBJ2-7, with a tentative D call TRBD2 (6 bases). The CDR3 has 16 amino acids. Trimming took 4 bases from V and 1 from J, leaving 17 bases between them. The V gene's germline CDR1 is MNHEY and CDR2 SVGAGI.

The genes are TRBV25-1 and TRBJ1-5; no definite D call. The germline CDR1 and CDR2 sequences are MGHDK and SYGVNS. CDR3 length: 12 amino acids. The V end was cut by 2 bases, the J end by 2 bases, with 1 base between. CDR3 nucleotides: TGTGCCAGCAGTGAAGGCAATCAGCCCCAGCATTTT. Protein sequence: CASSEGNQPQHF.

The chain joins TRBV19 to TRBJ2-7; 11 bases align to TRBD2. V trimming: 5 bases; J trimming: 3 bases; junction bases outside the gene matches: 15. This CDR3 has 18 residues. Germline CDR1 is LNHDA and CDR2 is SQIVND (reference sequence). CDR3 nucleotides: TGTGCCAGTAGTCTTCACCCCTCGACAGGGACTAGCGGCTACGAGCAGTACTTC. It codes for CASSLHPSTGTSGYEQYF.

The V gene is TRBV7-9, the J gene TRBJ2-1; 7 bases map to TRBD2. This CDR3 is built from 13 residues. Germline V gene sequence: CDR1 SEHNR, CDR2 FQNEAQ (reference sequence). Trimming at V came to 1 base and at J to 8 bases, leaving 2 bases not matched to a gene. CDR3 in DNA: TGTGCCAGCAGCTTAGGACTAGCCGATGAGCAGTTCTTC. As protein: CASSLGLADEQFF.

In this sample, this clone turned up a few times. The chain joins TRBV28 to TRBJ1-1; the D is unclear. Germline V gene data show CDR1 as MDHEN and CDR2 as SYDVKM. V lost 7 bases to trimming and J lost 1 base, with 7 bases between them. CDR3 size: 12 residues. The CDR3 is CASKAGNTEAFF. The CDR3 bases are TGTGCCAGCAAAGCGGGGAACACTGAAGCTTTCTTT.

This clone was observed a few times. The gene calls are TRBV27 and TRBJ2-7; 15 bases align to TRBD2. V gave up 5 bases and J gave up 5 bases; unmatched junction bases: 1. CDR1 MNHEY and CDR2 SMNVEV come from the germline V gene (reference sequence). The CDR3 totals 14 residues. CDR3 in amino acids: CASSRTSGRDEQYF. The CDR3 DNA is TGTGCCAGCAGTCGGACTAGCGGGAGGGACGAGCAGTACTTC.

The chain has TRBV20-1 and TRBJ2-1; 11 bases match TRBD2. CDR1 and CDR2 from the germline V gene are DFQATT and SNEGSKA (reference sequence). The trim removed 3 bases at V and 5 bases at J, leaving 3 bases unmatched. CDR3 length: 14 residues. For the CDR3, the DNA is TGCAGTGCTAGTACTAGCGGGGGAAACAATGAGCAGTTCTTC. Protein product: CSASTSGGNNEQFF.